These 9 T cell receptor beta chains originate from one sample sequenced in a study of cytomegalovirus exposure and HLA in healthy donors (dated by TCRdb to the late 2010s). Library preparation employed the immunoSEQ multiplex PCR assay. The multiplex PCR relied on a mix of 60 forward primers for TCR Vbeta segments and 13 reverse primers for TCR Jbeta segments. TCRdb provides this immuneACCESS table in a form limited to in-frame rearrangements. Some clones are lacking; in checked studies, under half of them reflect an unresolved V gene, and why the rest are absent is not known. The sample table shows about 130,000 clones, and just under 75% are seen once. Clones ranked in the top ten supply 6.6% of the sample. Sequenced material: PBMCs. Receptors were obtained from a man aged 35 to 55 in good health and CMV-seropositive.

This clone has a single count. The chain employs TRBV27 and TRBJ1-1, with 9 bases fitting TRBD1. V shed 3 bases and J 7 bases; nucleotides not matched to a gene: 15. CDR1 and CDR2 from the germline V gene are MNHEY and SMNVEV (reference sequence). This CDR3 has 17 residues. The CDR3 loop is CASSFLDRGKGRGEAFF. CDR3 bases: TGTGCCAGCAGTTTCCTCGACAGGGGGAAGGGTCGCGGTGAAGCTTTCTTT.

V is TRBV11-3 and J is TRBJ2-2; 10 bases match TRBD2. Germline CDR1 reads SGHNT; CDR2 reads YENEEA. With V trimmed by 5 bases and J by 4 bases, 4 bases remained unmatched. The CDR3 length is 15 residues. The CDR3 region is CASSSGGDVTGELFF. For the CDR3, the DNA is TGTGCCAGCAGCAGCGGGGGGGATGTCACCGGGGAGCTGTTTTTT.

The chain employs TRBV2 and TRBJ2-5, with TRBD1 as a possible D gene (6 bases). V gave up 5 bases and J gave up 5 bases, with 18 bases separating them. The CDR3 consists of 15 residues. Looked up from germline, CDR1 is SNHLY and CDR2 is FYNNEI. The CDR3 DNA sequence: TGTGCCAGCAGTTCCACAGACACAGGGCGGGAGACCCAGTACTTC. This codes for CASSSTDTGRETQYF.

The gene calls are TRBV7-6 and TRBJ1-3; 9 bases are shared with TRBD1. This CDR3 is built from 16 residues. Per germline, CDR1 SGHVS and CDR2 FNYEAQ. Germline trimming cut 3 bases from V and 0 bases from J; bases unmatched to any gene: 3. The DNA of the CDR3 is TGTGCCAGCAGCTTCGGGACAGGGAGCTCTGGAAACACCATATATTTT. Its translation is CASSFGTGSSGNTIYF.

A note on this clone: Mismatch with germline at one junction end may stem from a read error. The chain has TRBV7-7 and TRBJ2-7; 10 bases are a match to TRBD1. This CDR3 contains 15 residues. Germline CDR1 SSHAT, CDR2 FNYEAQ (reference sequence). The CDR3 here is CASSLGQGESYEQYF. Written as DNA, the CDR3 is TGTGCTAGCAGCTTAGGACAGGGGGAGAGCTACGAGCAGTACTTC.

In this sample, this clone turned up once. This chain uses TRBV10-3 with TRBJ2-6; 10 bases map to TRBD1. The germline gives CDR1 ENHRY, CDR2 SYGVKD. This CDR3 comprises 16 residues. Trimming cost V 6 bases and J 4 bases; bases outside gene matches: 6. CDR3 sequence (DNA): TGTGCCATCAGGATGACAGGGGGCGCCGGGGCCAACGTCCTGACTTTC. Translating it yields CAIRMTGGAGANVLTF.

The chain recombines TRBV5-1 with TRBJ2-7; D is undetermined. The CDR3 has 14 residues. Germline V lookup: CDR1 SGHRS, CDR2 YFSETQ. Trimming shortened V by 0 bases and J by 1 base, and 8 bases separated the two germline ends. The CDR3 region has the DNA TGCGCCAGCAGCTTGGGCGCTGAGTCCTACGAGCAGTACTTC. It encodes CASSLGAESYEQYF. Using reference TRBV5-1 and TRBJ2-7 for the parts outside the CDR3, the full variable domain is KAGVTQTPRYLIKTRGQQVTLSCSPISGHRSVSWYQQTPGQGLQFLFEYFSETQRNKGNFPGRFSGRQFSNSRSEMNVSTLELGDSALYLCASSLGAESYEQYFGPGTRLTVT.

The CDR3 DNA sequence: TGTGCCACCAGCAGAGATCTCACGGAGCAGCCCCAGCATTTT. Protein sequence: CATSRDLTEQPQHF. V is TRBV15 and J is TRBJ1-5; unclear D gene. The CDR3 runs 14 residues. The V gene lost 0 bases and the J gene lost 7 bases, with 10 bases spanning the gap. Germline V CDR1 and CDR2: LNHNV, YYDKDF (reference sequence).

V usage is TRBV6-4 and J usage is TRBJ2-2; 7 bases are shared with TRBD2. J lost 0 bases, V lost 4 bases, and 17 bases had no gene match. Germline V lookup: CDR1 MRHNA, CDR2 SNTAGT. The CDR3 has 20 residues. The CDR3: CASSGSGAGGSGANTGELFF. CDR3 nucleotide sequence: TGTGCCAGCAGTGGGTCCGGGGCAGGCGGCAGCGGGGCGAACACCGGGGAGCTGTTTTTT.